The rows below give T cell receptor beta chains drawn from one sample of a study of CD8+ T cells in alopecia areata. Clones were sequenced by immunoSEQ multiplex PCR, and TCRdb holds only the in-frame ones, with some missing. The sample lists about 200,000 clones, around 57% occurring once. Source: CD4+ T cells sorted from blood, taken at week 4, from a patient treated with tofacitinib. These receptors all stem from a human donor with alopecia areata. Each CDR3 is given with its conserved first and last residue. A D gene is named only where the DNA matches it firmly. Size tells how often a clone was seen (once, few, many) or the class of an expanded clone, and some rows leave it out.

V gene: TRBV6-5; D gene: TRBD1; J gene: TRBJ1-5; clone size: once; CDR3 DNA: TGTGCCAGCAGTTCTACCGGGACAGGGCATCAGCCCCAGCATTTT; CDR3 protein: CASSSTGTGHQPQHF
V gene: TRBV4-3; D gene: NA; J gene: TRBJ1-2; clone size: NA; CDR3 DNA: TGCGCCAGCAGCCAAGAAGGCACTAACTATGGCTACACCTTC; CDR3 protein: CASSQEGTNYGYTF
V gene: TRBV14; D gene: TRBD2; J gene: TRBJ2-1; clone size: NA; CDR3 DNA: TGTGCCAGCAGCCAAGATCCAGCGGGGCTCGGTGAGCAGTTCTTC; CDR3 protein: CASSQDPAGLGEQFF
V gene: TRBV4-1; D gene: NA; J gene: TRBJ1-1; clone size: NA; CDR3 DNA: TGCGCCAGTAGCCGAACCGGACAGATGAACACTGAAGCTTTCTTT; CDR3 protein: CASSRTGQMNTEAFF
V gene: TRBV7-2; D gene: NA; J gene: TRBJ2-1; clone size: once; CDR3 DNA: TGTGCCAGCAGCTTAGCGGGCGCCTTCTCCTACAATGAGCAGTTCTTC; CDR3 protein: CASSLAGAFSYNEQFF
V gene: TRBV29-1; D gene: NA; J gene: TRBJ1-1; clone size: NA; CDR3 DNA: TGCAGCGTTGAAAACTCAAGGGGATGGAACACTGAAGCTTTCTTT; CDR3 protein: CSVENSRGWNTEAFF
V gene: TRBV19; D gene: TRBD1; J gene: TRBJ1-2; clone size: few; CDR3 DNA: TGTGCCAGTAGGATGGGACAGGGGGTCCATGGCTACACCTTC; CDR3 protein: CASRMGQGVHGYTF
V gene: TRBV12-5; D gene: NA; J gene: TRBJ2-2; clone size: few; CDR3 DNA: TGTGCTAGTGGTTTGACGGTCACCGGGGAGCTGTTTTTT; CDR3 protein: CASGLTVTGELFF
V gene: TRBV10-3; D gene: NA; J gene: TRBJ1-2; clone size: NA; CDR3 DNA: TGTGCCACCACGGACAGTAGGGGCTACACCTTC; CDR3 protein: CATTDSRGYTF
V gene: TRBV29-1; D gene: NA; J gene: TRBJ1-2; clone size: NA; CDR3 DNA: TGCAGCGTTGCAGTATCCGCGGGGGGCTACACCTTC; CDR3 protein: CSVAVSAGGYTF
V gene: TRBV19; D gene: NA; J gene: TRBJ2-5; clone size: NA; CDR3 DNA: TGTGCCAGTAGTAGGCTCGGCGCAGCCCAAGAGACCCAGTACTTC; CDR3 protein: CASSRLGAAQETQYF
V gene: TRBV19; D gene: TRBD1; J gene: TRBJ1-2; clone size: few; CDR3 DNA: TGTGCCAGTAGTTGGAAGGGGGCGGATGGCTACACCTTC; CDR3 protein: CASSWKGADGYTF
V gene: TRBV14; D gene: NA; J gene: TRBJ2-7; clone size: NA; CDR3 DNA: TGTGCCAGCAGCCCAGCGTGGGGTTCCTACGAGCAGTACTTC; CDR3 protein: CASSPAWGSYEQYF
V gene: TRBV4-1; D gene: NA; J gene: TRBJ1-1; clone size: NA; CDR3 DNA: TGCGCCAGCAGCCAAGAAGGGGGTTTGGTTACTGAAGCTTTCTTT; CDR3 protein: CASSQEGGLVTEAFF
V gene: TRBV30; D gene: NA; J gene: TRBJ2-2; clone size: once; CDR3 DNA: TGTGCCTGGAGTCTACCCGGGGGCGGGGAGCTGTTTTTT; CDR3 protein: CAWSLPGGGELFF
V gene: TRBV19; D gene: TRBD1; J gene: TRBJ2-1; clone size: few; CDR3 DNA: TGTGCCAGCAAAACGCGACGGGACAGCAGCTCAAATGAGCAGTTCTTC; CDR3 protein: CASKTRRDSSSNEQFF
V gene: TRBV9; D gene: NA; J gene: TRBJ2-3; clone size: NA; CDR3 DNA: TGTGCCAGCAGCGCAAACACAGATACGCAGTATTTT; CDR3 protein: CASSANTDTQYF
V gene: TRBV29-1; D gene: TRBD1; J gene: TRBJ1-2; clone size: NA; CDR3 DNA: TGCAGTGGGGGGACAGGGCTTAACTATGGCTACACCTTC; CDR3 protein: CSGGTGLNYGYTF
V gene: TRBV4-3; D gene: NA; J gene: TRBJ2-1; clone size: NA; CDR3 DNA: TGCGCCAGCAGCCAAGGGGTAGGGGCTTACAATGAGCAGTTCTTC; CDR3 protein: CASSQGVGAYNEQFF
V gene: TRBV4-3; D gene: NA; J gene: TRBJ1-2; clone size: NA; CDR3 DNA: TGCGCCAGCAGCCAAGGGGAAAGGGGGAACTATGGCTACACCTTC; CDR3 protein: CASSQGERGNYGYTF
V gene: TRBV4-1; D gene: NA; J gene: TRBJ1-6; clone size: few; CDR3 DNA: TGCGCCAGCAGCCAAGGACATTCCTATAATTCACCCCTCCACTTT; CDR3 protein: CASSQGHSYNSPLHF
V gene: TRBV4-3; D gene: NA; J gene: TRBJ1-4; clone size: few; CDR3 DNA: TGCGCCAGCAGCCAAGAGTACAACTTGGGAGAAAAACTGTTTTTT; CDR3 protein: CASSQEYNLGEKLFF
V gene: TRBV5-6; D gene: TRBD1; J gene: TRBJ2-1; clone size: few; CDR3 DNA: TGTGCCAGCAGCTTGTATTCGACAGGGCAGGACAATGAGCAGTTCTTC; CDR3 protein: CASSLYSTGQDNEQFF
V gene: TRBV2; D gene: NA; J gene: TRBJ1-2; clone size: NA; CDR3 DNA: TGTGCCAGCAGTGTTTCGGAAGACTATGGCTACACCTTC; CDR3 protein: CASSVSEDYGYTF
V gene: TRBV30; D gene: NA; J gene: TRBJ2-5; clone size: NA; CDR3 DNA: TGTGCCTGGAACGTTCTCCAAGAGACCCAGTACTTC; CDR3 protein: CAWNVLQETQYF
V gene: TRBV14; D gene: NA; J gene: TRBJ2-7; clone size: few; CDR3 DNA: TGTGCCAGCAGCCATTCCTACGAGCAGTACTTC; CDR3 protein: CASSHSYEQYF
V gene: TRBV6-5; D gene: NA; J gene: TRBJ2-6; clone size: NA; CDR3 DNA: TGTGCCAGCAGTTCACCGGCCTCCGGGGCCAACGTCCTGACTTTC; CDR3 protein: CASSSPASGANVLTF
V gene: TRBV7-8; D gene: TRBD2; J gene: TRBJ2-7; clone size: NA; CDR3 DNA: TGTGCCAGCAGCCCTTTGACTAGCGGCACCTACGAGCAGTACTTC; CDR3 protein: CASSPLTSGTYEQYF
V gene: TRBV19; D gene: NA; J gene: TRBJ1-1; clone size: NA; CDR3 DNA: TGTGCCAGTAGTATACCAGGGGCGAAGAACACTGAAGCTTTCTTT; CDR3 protein: CASSIPGAKNTEAFF
V gene: TRBV2; D gene: NA; J gene: TRBJ2-1; clone size: NA; CDR3 DNA: TGTGCCAGCAGTCTTGCGAGCTCCTACAATGAGCAGTTCTTC; CDR3 protein: CASSLASSYNEQFF
V gene: TRBV2; D gene: NA; J gene: TRBJ2-1; clone size: NA; CDR3 DNA: TGTGCCAGCAACATAGACAGGACCAATGAGCAGTTCTTC; CDR3 protein: CASNIDRTNEQFF
V gene: TRBV6-1; D gene: TRBD1; J gene: TRBJ1-6; clone size: NA; CDR3 DNA: TGTGCCAGCAGTGCAGGGGGCGGTATTTCACCCCTCCACTTT; CDR3 protein: CASSAGGGISPLHF
V gene: TRBV30; D gene: NA; J gene: TRBJ1-2; clone size: NA; CDR3 DNA: TGTGCCTGGAGTGTAGGAGTTAACTATGGCTACACCTTC; CDR3 protein: CAWSVGVNYGYTF
V gene: TRBV29-1; D gene: NA; J gene: TRBJ2-7; clone size: few; CDR3 DNA: TGCAGCGTTGCAGGCAGGCAATCCTACGAGCAGTACTTC; CDR3 protein: CSVAGRQSYEQYF
V gene: TRBV5-1; D gene: NA; J gene: TRBJ2-7; clone size: few; CDR3 DNA: TGCGCCAGCAGCCTGACGGCGGGGACCTCCCACGAGCAGTACTTC; CDR3 protein: CASSLTAGTSHEQYF
V gene: TRBV29-1; D gene: TRBD1; J gene: TRBJ1-2; clone size: NA; CDR3 DNA: TGCAGCGCTGGACGAGGACAGGGGGCTAGTGGCTACACCTTC; CDR3 protein: CSAGRGQGASGYTF
V gene: TRBV11-2; D gene: NA; J gene: TRBJ2-3; clone size: few; CDR3 DNA: TGTGCCAGCAGCTTAAGCCGACAGGCCAGCACAGATACGCAGTATTTT; CDR3 protein: CASSLSRQASTDTQYF
V gene: TRBV7-8; D gene: NA; J gene: TRBJ2-3; clone size: NA; CDR3 DNA: TGTGCCAGCAGCCCAGGGACAGATACGCAGTATTTT; CDR3 protein: CASSPGTDTQYF
V gene: TRBV2; D gene: TRBD2; J gene: TRBJ2-2; clone size: many; CDR3 DNA: TGTGCCAGCACCCTAGCGGGGGCGGACACCGGGGAGCTGTTTTTT; CDR3 protein: CASTLAGADTGELFF
V gene: TRBV29-1; D gene: NA; J gene: TRBJ2-5; clone size: few; CDR3 DNA: TGCAGCGTTGAACGGCAGGGGGGACCACGAGAGACCCAGTACTTC; CDR3 protein: CSVERQGGPRETQYF
V gene: TRBV13; D gene: NA; J gene: TRBJ2-1; clone size: NA; CDR3 DNA: TGTGCCAGCAGCTTGAGCGATGAGCAGTTCTTC; CDR3 protein: CASSLSDEQFF
V gene: TRBV15; D gene: TRBD1; J gene: TRBJ1-1; clone size: NA; CDR3 DNA: TGTGCCACCAGCAGATCGACAGGGACCGGAGCTTTCTTT; CDR3 protein: CATSRSTGTGAFF